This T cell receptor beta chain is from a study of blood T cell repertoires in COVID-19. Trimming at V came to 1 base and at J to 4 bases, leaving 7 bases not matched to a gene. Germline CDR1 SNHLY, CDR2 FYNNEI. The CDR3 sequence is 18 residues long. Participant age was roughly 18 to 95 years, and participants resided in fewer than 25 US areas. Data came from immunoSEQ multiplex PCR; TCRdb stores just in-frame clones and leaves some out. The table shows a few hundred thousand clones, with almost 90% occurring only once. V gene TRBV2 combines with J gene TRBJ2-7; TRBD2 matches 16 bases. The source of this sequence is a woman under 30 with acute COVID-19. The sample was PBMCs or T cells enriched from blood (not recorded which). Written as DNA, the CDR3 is TGTGCCAGCAGTGAAGGGGGACTAGCGGGAGGGCCGGGGTACGAGCAGTACTTC. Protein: CASSEGGLAGGPGYEQYF.